The 20 T cell receptor beta chains in this list originate from one sample, sequenced in a study of T cells in Graves' hyperthyroidism and ophthalmopathy. The investigators amplified TCR beta CDR3 regions from RNA transcripts. In the first-round RT-PCR of the TCR CDR3, the HTBI primer set was used. TCRdb redid the calling of the multiplex PCR reads with MiXCR, one entry per CDR3 protein. The sample consists of hundreds of thousands of distinct CDR3 sequences, 35% to 40% of them appearing once. The sequenced sample consisted of blood. Receptor source: a man between 18 and 29 years old with Graves' hyperthyroidism.

This clonotype has at least ten counts. The CDR3 here is CATSRVTNSPLHF. CDR3 sequence (DNA): TGTGCCACCAGCAGAGTGACTAATTCACCCCTCCACTTT. The V gene is TRBV15, the J gene TRBJ1-6; D remains ambiguous. Trimming stripped 1 base from V and 6 bases from J, with 4 bases between. This CDR3 region has 13 residues. Germline assignment: CDR1 LNHNV and CDR2 YYDKDF (reference sequence).

The sample holds many counts of this clonotype. V and J are TRBV2 and TRBJ1-4, with a weak D call TRBD1 (6 bases). CDR1 SNHLY and CDR2 FYNNEI come from the germline V gene. Trimming pared 10 bases from V and 0 bases from J, leaving 9 bases between. The CDR3 runs 13 residues. The CDR3 loop is CATQGSTNEKLFF. In nucleotides, the CDR3 is TGTGCCACCCAGGGGTCAACTAATGAAAAACTGTTTTTT. Full variable domain (missing parts from reference TRBV2 and TRBJ1-4): EPEVTQTPSHQVTQMGQEVILRCVPISNHLYFYWYRQILGQKVEFLVSFYNNEISEKSEIFDDQFSVERPDGSNFTLKIRSTKLEDSAMYFCATQGSTNEKLFFGSGTQLSVL.

The chain joins TRBV20-1 to TRBJ2-7; TRBD2 agrees at 13 bases. Germline V lookup: CDR1 DFQATT, CDR2 SNEGSKA (reference sequence). V lost 5 bases to trimming and J lost 2 bases; unmatched junction nucleotides: 12. This CDR3 is 17 amino acids long. CDR3 region: CSADPGTSGILAYEQYF. The CDR3 DNA is TGCAGTGCTGACCCCGGGACTAGCGGGATCCTAGCCTACGAGCAGTACTTC.

Concerning this clonotype itself: Since a much larger clone is just one base distant, this may be a read error. J is TRBJ2-7 and V is TRBV2; no reliable D call. The CDR3 length is 11 residues. Trimming stripped 4 bases from V and 9 bases from J, with 10 bases between. Germline values: CDR1 SNHLY, CDR2 FYNNEI. In DNA, the CDR3 is TGTGCCAGCAGTGCCGGACCCCGGCAGTACTTC. Translation gives CASSAGPRQYF.

The rearrangement links TRBV6-5 to TRBJ1-1; TRBD1 might be the D (5 bases). The CDR3 consists of 13 residues. From germline, CDR1 is MNHEY and CDR2 SVGAGI. The V end was cut by 4 bases, the J end by 4 bases, with 10 bases between. The CDR3 sequence is CASSSGSVTEAFF. CDR3 bases: TGTGCCAGCAGTTCAGGGTCTGTCACTGAAGCTTTCTTT.

The gene calls are TRBV7-9 and TRBJ2-7; 7 bases line up with TRBD2. There are 16 residues in the CDR3. J was trimmed by 5 bases and V by 8 bases; bases with no gene match: 18. Germline V gives CDR1 SEHNR, CDR2 FQNEAQ (reference sequence). CDR3 bases: TGTGCCAGCGGCCCCACACGGGGGGAGGGTATCCACGAGCAGTACTTC. Its protein is CASGPTRGEGIHEQYF.

This clonotype was counted only a few times. This rearrangement joins TRBV14 to TRBJ1-6; 9 bases agree with TRBD1. The CDR3 is made up of 17 amino acids. The germline V gene has CDR1 SGHDN and CDR2 FVKESK. With V trimmed by 4 bases and J by 1 base, 5 bases remained unmatched. The CDR3 reads CASSPGTGLSYNSPLHF. The CDR3 DNA reads TGTGCCAGCAGCCCCGGGACAGGGCTATCCTATAATTCACCCCTCCACTTT.

The sample holds a few counts of this clonotype. The rearrangement links TRBV27 to TRBJ2-2; D is perhaps TRBD1 (5 bases). This CDR3 is 17 amino acids long. Trimming stripped 8 bases from V and 1 base from J, with 20 bases between. Germline-derived CDR1 and CDR2 are MNHEY and SMNVEV (reference sequence). The chain's CDR3 is CASLPRVGRRNTGELFF. Written as DNA, the CDR3 is TGTGCCAGCCTCCCTCGGGTGGGGCGGAGGAACACCGGGGAGCTGTTTTTT.

This clonotype was seen a few times. The chain carries TRBV6-5 and TRBJ1-6; no clear D. V was pared by 0 bases and J by 9 bases, with 12 bases between. The CDR3 contains 15 residues. Germline V lookup: CDR1 MNHEY, CDR2 SVGAGI. The CDR3 nucleotides are TGTGCCAGCAGTTACTCGCGCCAGTCCGGTTCACCCCTCCACTTT. Translated: CASSYSRQSGSPLHF.

The chain uses TRBV11-3 and TRBJ2-5; D is uncertain. The germline CDR1 and CDR2 sequences are SGHNT and YENEEA. Trimming took 6 bases from V and 1 from J, leaving 12 bases between them. This CDR3 has 14 residues. CDR3 DNA sequence: TGTGCCAGCAGTTTACTCGGTTCCCAAGAGACCCAGTACTTC. Its protein is CASSLLGSQETQYF.

The chain is built from TRBV7-8 and TRBJ2-7; 8 positions agree with TRBD1. The CDR3 consists of 16 residues. CDR1 and CDR2 (germline): SGHVS, FQNEAQ. J lost 7 bases, V lost 5 bases, and 16 bases had no gene match. This CDR3 reads CASSGSRGPELGEQYF. CDR3 DNA: TGTGCCAGCAGCGGCAGCAGGGGGCCGGAGTTAGGGGAGCAGTACTTC.

This chain uses TRBV7-8 with TRBJ1-6, with D maybe TRBD1 (6 bases). CDR3 length: 17 amino acids. V lost 5 bases and J 3 bases, leaving 17 bases between the germline ends. CDR1 is SGHVS and CDR2 is FQNEAQ in the germline V gene. The CDR3 region is CASSTLTGRGYNSPLHF. DNA for the CDR3: TGTGCCAGCAGCACACTAACAGGGCGCGGCTATAATTCACCCCTCCACTTT.

As regards this clonotype: Given a much more abundant clone one base away, this may be a read error. The V and J genes are TRBV20-1 and TRBJ2-5; tentatively, D is TRBD2 (6 bases). CDR3 length: 12 residues. V dropped 6 bases and J dropped 3 bases, with 11 bases sitting between them. CDR1 and CDR2 from the germline V gene are DFQATT and SNEGSKA (reference sequence). The DNA for the CDR3 is TGCAGTGCGGGGGGACCAGAAGAGACCCAGTACTTC. Translation gives CSAGGPEETQYF.

Concerning this clonotype itself: A much larger clone lies one base from this, so it may be a read error. The chain couples TRBV5-1 to TRBJ1-1; D is uncertain. The CDR3 contains 14 residues. The germline V gene has CDR1 SGHRS and CDR2 YFSETQ. Trimming left V 5 bases short and J 3 bases short, with 14 bases between. The CDR3 DNA is TGCGCCAGCAGTCAAAAGGACCGATACACTGAAGCTTTCTTT. Residues: CASSQKDRYTEAFF. The entire variable domain, with the rest obtained from reference TRBV5-1 and TRBJ1-1, is as follows: KAGVTQTPRYLIKTRGQQVTLSCSPISGHRSVSWYQQTPGQGLQFLFEYFSETQRNKGNFPGRFSGRQFSNSRSEMNVSTLELGDSALYLCASSQKDRYTEAFFGQGTRLTVV.

A word on this clonotype: The junction departs from germline at one end; a sequencing error may be responsible. The rearrangement uses TRBV10-3 and TRBJ1-3; no clear D gene. This CDR3 has 15 amino acids. Germline CDR1 reads ENHRY; CDR2 reads SYGVKD. The CDR3 loop is CASSYGRPGANTIYF. The CDR3 nucleotides read TGTGCCAGCAGTTACGGCCGGCCAGGAGCAAACACCATATATTTT.

This clonotype has at least ten counts. The CDR3 reads CSVDTGGYGTEAFF. CDR3 in DNA: TGCAGCGTTGACACAGGGGGCTATGGCACTGAAGCTTTCTTT. V and J are TRBV29-1 and TRBJ1-1; 9 bases are shared with TRBD1. The germline gives CDR1 SQVTM, CDR2 ANQGSEA. The V gene end was trimmed by 3 bases and the J gene end by 4 bases; junction bases not matched to a gene: 6. The CDR3 totals 14 residues.

Of note for this clonotype: Germline is not matched at one junction end, which may reflect a read error. The rearrangement uses TRBV7-9 and TRBJ1-6, with D tentatively TRBD1 (6 bases). Per the germline V gene, CDR1 is SEHNR and CDR2 is FQNEAQ (reference sequence). The CDR3 has 14 residues. The CDR3 nucleotides are TGTGCCAGCAGCTACCGGACAGAGGATTCACCCCCCCACTTT. This translates into CASSYRTEDSPPHF. Using reference TRBV7-9 and TRBJ1-6 for the parts outside the CDR3, the full variable domain is DTGVSQNPRHKITKRGQNVTFRCDPISEHNRLYWYRQTLGQGPEFLTYFQNEAQLEKSRLLSDRFSAERPKGSFSTLEIQRTEQGDSAMYLCASSYRTEDSPPHFGNGTRLTVT.

The gene calls are TRBV20-1 and TRBJ1-1; 7 bases align to TRBD1. J was trimmed by 4 bases and V by 4 bases; bases with no gene match: 9. Germline values: CDR1 DFQATT, CDR2 SNEGSKA (reference sequence). The CDR3 runs to 14 residues. In DNA, the CDR3 is TGCAGTGCTACCTCCGACAGGGATGTCACTGAAGCTTTCTTT. It is translated as CSATSDRDVTEAFF.

V is TRBV9 and J is TRBJ1-5, with D maybe TRBD1 (5 bases). The CDR3 has 15 residues. V lost 3 bases and J 3 bases, leaving 13 bases between the germline ends. CDR1 SGDLS and CDR2 YYNGEE come from the germline V gene. The CDR3 protein is CASSEEPGTNQPQHF. CDR3 coding DNA: TGTGCCAGCAGCGAGGAACCGGGGACCAATCAGCCCCAGCATTTT.

V gene TRBV5-1 combines with J gene TRBJ1-1; perhaps TRBD1 as D (5 bases). CDR3 length equals 14 residues. V shed 0 bases and J shed 5 bases, with 11 bases lying between them. From germline, CDR1 is SGHRS and CDR2 YFSETQ. The CDR3 DNA reads as TGCGCCAGCAGCTTGGACAGGTCCGGGACTGAAGCTTTCTTT. This encodes CASSLDRSGTEAFF.